These 22 T cell receptor beta chains share one sample of origin, sequenced in a study of response to subunit inactivated influenza vaccine. Each CDR3 protein is one row after TCRdb ran MiXCR on the RT-PCR reads. In the table there are about 500,000 distinct CDR3 sequences, 16% of which are singletons. The sample in question was CD4+ T cells sorted from PBMCs, obtained less than 30 months after vaccination. These receptors all come from a man aged 50 to 69 who received an inactivated influenza vaccine.

This clonotype showed up just a few times. The CDR3 DNA reads TGTGCCAGCAGCTCGGGACTAGCGGGAACATTCCAGTACTTC. Residues: CASSSGLAGTFQYF. The J gene is TRBJ2-7, the V gene TRBV7-2, with 13 bases lining up with TRBD2. The CDR3 runs 14 residues. From germline, CDR1 is SGHTA and CDR2 FQGNSA. The junction had 7 bases not matched to a gene; V was cut back by 4 bases and J by 10 bases.

This clonotype was observed a handful of times. CDR3 loop: CASSLLQGDTEAFF. As DNA, the CDR3 is TGTGCCAGCAGTTTATTACAGGGAGACACTGAAGCTTTCTTT. This chain links TRBV28 with TRBJ1-1, with a weak D call TRBD1 (6 bases). V was shortened by 1 base and J by 3 bases, with 9 bases between the two germline ends. CDR1 and CDR2 (germline): MDHEN, SYDVKM. The CDR3 has 14 amino acids.

This clonotype was picked up a small number of times. The V call is TRBV5-4, the J call TRBJ2-1; TRBD1 matches 9 bases. J lost 9 bases, V lost 4 bases, and 23 bases had no gene match. This CDR3 comprises 19 residues. The germline V gene has CDR1 SGHNT and CDR2 YYREEE (reference sequence). CDR3 protein: CASSLGRWFGTGKRSEQFF. The CDR3, as DNA: TGTGCCAGCAGCCTGGGACGATGGTTTGGGACAGGGAAGAGGAGTGAGCAGTTCTTC.

This sequence joins TRBV20-1 and TRBJ1-5; 7 nucleotides agree with TRBD1. There are 14 residues in the CDR3. The ends lost 4 bases at V and 8 bases at J; junction bases unmatched: 11. CDR1 and CDR2 (germline): DFQATT, SNEGSKA (reference sequence). The CDR3 protein is CSATGTALMEPQHF. CDR3 in DNA: TGCAGTGCTACAGGGACAGCCCTTATGGAGCCCCAGCATTTT.

This clonotype was detected many times. CDR3 protein: CASRGQGSNTGELFF. The CDR3 DNA is TGTGCCAGCAGGGGACAGGGATCGAACACCGGGGAGCTGTTTTTT. V gene TRBV5-4 combines with J gene TRBJ2-2; 9 bases fit TRBD1. V trimming: 5 bases; J trimming: 0 bases; junction bases outside the gene matches: 2. In germline, CDR1 is SGHNT, CDR2 YYREEE (reference sequence). The CDR3 loop spans 15 amino acids.

This clonotype was recorded a few times. This chain's CDR3 is CSVEDRGTGYTF. The CDR3 DNA is TGCAGCGTTGAAGATAGAGGGACTGGCTACACCTTC. The chain links TRBV29-1 to TRBJ1-2; the D gene is possibly TRBD1 (5 bases). The V gene's germline CDR1 is SQVTM and CDR2 ANQGSEA. Trimming took 0 bases from V and 7 from J, leaving 9 bases between them. This CDR3 is 12 amino acids long.

The rearrangement uses TRBV4-3 and TRBJ2-3; D uncertain. Between the trimmed V and J ends, which lost 4 bases and 0 bases, there was a span of 5 bases. The CDR3 length is 13 residues. Per the germline V gene, CDR1 is LGHNA and CDR2 is YSLEER. DNA for the CDR3: TGCGCCAGCAGCCCACACAGCACAGATACGCAGTATTTT. Its translation: CASSPHSTDTQYF.

This clonotype appeared a few times. CDR3 nucleotides: TGTGCCAGCAGCTTTTCCCCTCGCCGGACAGACTATGGCTACACCTTC. Its translation is CASSFSPRRTDYGYTF. The chain couples TRBV7-9 to TRBJ1-2; D possibly corresponds to TRBD1 (6 bases). The CDR3 totals 16 residues. V shed 3 bases and J shed 3 bases, with 17 bases lying between them. Germline lookup yields CDR1 SEHNR and CDR2 FQNEAQ (reference sequence). The full variable domain, its missing parts supplied by reference TRBV7-9 and TRBJ1-2, is DTGVSQNPRHKITKRGQNVTFRCDPISEHNRLYWYRQTLGQGPEFLTYFQNEAQLEKSRLLSDRFSAERPKGSFSTLEIQRTEQGDSAMYLCASSFSPRRTDYGYTFGSGTRLTVV.

In its sample, this clonotype was seen a few times. The rearrangement uses TRBV5-5 and TRBJ1-1, with D maybe TRBD1 (6 bases). The CDR3 is 16 residues long. CDR1 SGHKS and CDR2 YYEKEE come from the germline V gene (reference sequence). V was trimmed by 4 bases and J by 0 bases, leaving 16 bases between them. The CDR3 loop reads CASSRGGVGMNTEAFF. The CDR3 region has the DNA TGTGCCAGCAGCCGAGGGGGGGTTGGAATGAACACTGAAGCTTTCTTT.

The sample holds a few counts of this clonotype. CDR3 sequence (DNA): TGTGCCAGCAGTTTTTTGTCAGGGTCTGAAGCTTTCTTT. Amino acid sequence: CASSFLSGSEAFF. V usage is TRBV12-3 or TRBV12-4 and J usage is TRBJ1-1; D possibly corresponds to TRBD1 (5 bases). V dropped 3 bases and J dropped 6 bases, with 11 bases sitting between them. The CDR3 covers 13 residues.

About this clonotype itself: A read error is likely, as this CDR3 ends without the conserved phenylalanine or tryptophan. This chain links TRBV27 with TRBJ1-5; D perhaps matches TRBD1 (6 bases). Germline CDR1 is MNHEY and CDR2 is SMNVEV (reference sequence). This CDR3 contains 15 residues. V was pared by 8 bases and J by 3 bases, with 17 bases between. The CDR3 bases are TGTGCCAGCTCCCGCGCCGACAGGACCAATCAGCCCCAGCATTCT. Its translation is CASSRADRTNQPQHS.

This clonotype was seen a few times. The chain employs TRBV28 and TRBJ1-1; D call uncertain. The V gene's germline CDR1 is MDHEN and CDR2 SYDVKM. CDR3 length: 14 residues. Trimming cost V 6 bases and J 0 bases, with 11 bases left between them. CDR3 nucleotide sequence: TGTGCCAGCAGCCTCACCGTCATGAACACTGAAGCTTTCTTT. It encodes CASSLTVMNTEAFF.

In DNA form, the CDR3 reads TGTGCCAGCAGCCCCGGGCTCGGAAGGGCCAACGTCCTGACTTTC. Translated: CASSPGLGRANVLTF. J is TRBJ2-6 and V is TRBV9; D uncertain. CDR3 length: 15 amino acids. The V end was cut by 4 bases, the J end by 5 bases, with 13 bases between. Germline assignment: CDR1 SGDLS and CDR2 YYNGEE.

This clonotype appeared many times. The chain uses TRBV29-1 and TRBJ1-2; D ambiguous. The CDR3 consists of 10 residues. V was shortened by 6 bases and J by 7 bases, with 9 bases between the two germline ends. Germline V gene lookup returns CDR1 SQVTM and CDR2 ANQGSEA. The CDR3 bases are TGCAGCGTCGAGGGTTCTGGCTACACCTTC. This encodes CSVEGSGYTF. The full variable domain, in which reference TRBV29-1 and TRBJ1-2 provide the parts outside the CDR3, is SAVISQKPSRDICQRGTSLTIQCQVDSQVTMMFWYRQQPGQSLTLIATANQGSEATYESGFVIDKFPISRPNLTFSTLTVSNMSPEDSSIYLCSVEGSGYTFGSGTRLTVV.

This chain uses TRBV28 with TRBJ2-7, with D perhaps TRBD1 (6 bases). V lost 3 bases and J 5 bases, leaving 17 bases between the germline ends. Germline values: CDR1 MDHEN, CDR2 SYDVKM. This CDR3 spans 15 amino acids. CDR3 in amino acids: CASSFGGGVFNEQYF. In nucleotides, the CDR3 is TGTGCCAGCAGTTTTGGTGGGGGCGTTTTTAACGAGCAGTACTTC.

This clonotype was seen many times. The chain combines TRBV6-5 with TRBJ2-3; D call uncertain. The CDR3 totals 13 residues. The germline CDR1 and CDR2 sequences are MNHEY and SVGAGI. V was trimmed by 4 bases and J by 9 bases, leaving 14 bases between them. The CDR3 bases are TGTGCCAGCAGTTGGACGGACCAAGAGACGCAGTATTTT. Translating it yields CASSWTDQETQYF.

This chain links TRBV7-9 with TRBJ2-7; 11 bases map to TRBD2. After removal of 3 bases from V and 12 bases from J, the junction contained 13 bases not matched to a gene. Germline CDR1 reads SEHNR; CDR2 reads FQNEAQ (reference sequence). CDR3 size: 15 residues. The CDR3 nucleotides read TGTGCCAGCAGCTTGACCGGGACTAGCGGACCCGAAACGTACTTC. Protein sequence: CASSLTGTSGPETYF.

In its sample, this clonotype was seen many times. The V call is TRBV27, the J call TRBJ2-7, with D perhaps given as TRBD1 or TRBD2 (6 bases each). V was clipped by 5 bases and J by 4 bases, with 18 bases between them. The CDR3 has 15 amino acids. Germline V gene data show CDR1 as MNHEY and CDR2 as SMNVEV (reference sequence). Written as DNA, the CDR3 is TGTGCCAGCAGTCCCCTTGGAAGAGGGGGGTACGAGCAGTACTTC. It yields the protein CASSPLGRGGYEQYF.

The rearrangement joins TRBV2 to TRBJ1-5; TRBD1 matches at 7 bases. The ends lost 1 base at V and 3 bases at J; junction bases unmatched: 6. The CDR3 runs to 16 residues. Germline V gene lookup returns CDR1 SNHLY and CDR2 FYNNEI. CDR3 sequence reads: CASSEGQGFNNQPQHF. The CDR3 DNA is TGTGCCAGCAGTGAAGGACAGGGTTTTAACAATCAGCCCCAGCATTTT.

CDR3 protein: CSVRDRAYEQYF. In DNA form, the CDR3 reads TGCAGTGTCCGGGACAGAGCCTACGAGCAGTACTTC. The chain has TRBV20-1 and TRBJ2-7, with 7 nucleotides matching TRBD1. The V gene's germline CDR1 is DFQATT and CDR2 SNEGSKA (reference sequence). Trimming at V came to 7 bases and at J to 2 bases, leaving 5 bases not matched to a gene. This CDR3 contains 12 residues.

This clonotype was picked up a small number of times. The chain is built from TRBV5-6 and TRBJ1-1; D call uncertain. Germline V gives CDR1 SGHDT, CDR2 YYEEEE. The CDR3 runs 11 residues. The germline V and J ends were trimmed by 3 bases and 6 bases, with 6 bases remaining between them. In DNA, the CDR3 is TGTGCCAGCAGCTCGTACTCTGAAGCTTTCTTT. Its translation: CASSSYSEAFF.

This rearrangement joins TRBV12-3 or TRBV12-4 to TRBJ1-4; D unclear. Between the trimmed V and J ends, which lost 0 bases and 8 bases, there was a span of 7 bases. The CDR3 totals 13 residues. CDR3 DNA: TGTGCCAGCAGTTTAGCGAATTTAGAAAAACTGTTTTTT. It encodes CASSLANLEKLFF.